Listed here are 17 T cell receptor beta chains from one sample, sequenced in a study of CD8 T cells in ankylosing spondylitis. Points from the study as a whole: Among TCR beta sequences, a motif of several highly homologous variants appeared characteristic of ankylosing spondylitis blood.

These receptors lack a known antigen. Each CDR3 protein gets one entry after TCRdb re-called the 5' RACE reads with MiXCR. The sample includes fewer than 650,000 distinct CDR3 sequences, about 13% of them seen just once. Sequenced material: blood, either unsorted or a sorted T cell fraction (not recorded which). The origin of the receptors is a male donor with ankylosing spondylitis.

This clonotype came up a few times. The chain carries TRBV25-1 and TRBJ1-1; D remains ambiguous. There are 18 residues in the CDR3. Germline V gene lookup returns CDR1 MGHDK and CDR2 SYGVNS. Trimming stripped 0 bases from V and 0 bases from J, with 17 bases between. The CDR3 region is CASSEYRRVGGVNTEAFF. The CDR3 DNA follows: TGTGCCAGCAGTGAATATCGAAGGGTGGGTGGGGTGAACACTGAAGCTTTCTTT.

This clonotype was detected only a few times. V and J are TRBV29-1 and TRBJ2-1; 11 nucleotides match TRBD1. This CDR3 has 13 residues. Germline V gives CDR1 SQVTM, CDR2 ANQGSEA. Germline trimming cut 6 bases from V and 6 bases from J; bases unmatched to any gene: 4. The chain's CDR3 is CSVGDRGGNEQFF. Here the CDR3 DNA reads TGCAGCGTGGGGGACAGGGGGGGCAATGAGCAGTTCTTC.

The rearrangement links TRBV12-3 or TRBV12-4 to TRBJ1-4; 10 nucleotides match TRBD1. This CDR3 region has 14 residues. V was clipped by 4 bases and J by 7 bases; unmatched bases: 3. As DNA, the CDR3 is TGTGCCAGCAGTTGGACAGGGGGAACTGAAAAACTGTTTTTT. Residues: CASSWTGGTEKLFF.

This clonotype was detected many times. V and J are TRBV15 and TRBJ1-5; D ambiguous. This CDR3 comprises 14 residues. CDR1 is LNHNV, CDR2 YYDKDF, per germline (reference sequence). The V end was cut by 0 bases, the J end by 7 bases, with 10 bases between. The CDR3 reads CATSRDEGLQPQHF. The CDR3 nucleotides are TGTGCCACCAGCAGAGATGAGGGCCTACAGCCCCAGCATTTT.

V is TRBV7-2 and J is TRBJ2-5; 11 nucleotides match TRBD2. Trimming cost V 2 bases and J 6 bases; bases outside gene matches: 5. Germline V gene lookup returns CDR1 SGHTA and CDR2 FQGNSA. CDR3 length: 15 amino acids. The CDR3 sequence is CASSLTSGSTKTQYF. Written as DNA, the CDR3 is TGTGCCAGCAGCTTAACTAGCGGGAGTACGAAGACCCAGTACTTC.

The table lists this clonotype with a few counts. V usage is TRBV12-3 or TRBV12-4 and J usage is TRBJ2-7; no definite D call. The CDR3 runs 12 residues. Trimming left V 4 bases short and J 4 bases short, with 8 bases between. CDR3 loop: CASSSQKYEQYF. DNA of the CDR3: TGTGCCAGCAGTTCCCAGAAATACGAGCAGTACTTC.

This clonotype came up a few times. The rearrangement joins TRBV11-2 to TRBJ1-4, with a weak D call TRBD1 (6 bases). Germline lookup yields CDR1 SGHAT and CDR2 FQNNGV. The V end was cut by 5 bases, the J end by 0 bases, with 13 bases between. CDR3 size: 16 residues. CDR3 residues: CASSARDISTNEKLFF. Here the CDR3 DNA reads TGTGCCAGCAGCGCCCGGGACATCTCAACTAATGAAAAACTGTTTTTT.

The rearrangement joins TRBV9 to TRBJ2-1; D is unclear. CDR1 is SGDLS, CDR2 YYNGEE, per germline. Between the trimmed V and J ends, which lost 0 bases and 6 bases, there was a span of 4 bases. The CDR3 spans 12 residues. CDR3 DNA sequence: TGTGCCAGCAGCGTAGGTCCCAATGAGCAGTTCTTC. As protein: CASSVGPNEQFF.

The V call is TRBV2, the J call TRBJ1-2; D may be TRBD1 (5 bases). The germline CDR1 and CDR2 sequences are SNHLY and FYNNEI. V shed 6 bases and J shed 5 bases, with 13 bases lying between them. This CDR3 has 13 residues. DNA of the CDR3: TGTGCCAGCAGAGTTGGGACGGTATATGGCTACACCTTC. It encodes CASRVGTVYGYTF.

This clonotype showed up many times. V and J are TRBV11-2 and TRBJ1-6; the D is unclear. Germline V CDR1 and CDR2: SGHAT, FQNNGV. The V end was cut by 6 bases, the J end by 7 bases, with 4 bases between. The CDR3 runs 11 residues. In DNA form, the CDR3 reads TGTGCCAGCAGTTCAAATTCACCCCTCCACTTT. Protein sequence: CASSSNSPLHF.

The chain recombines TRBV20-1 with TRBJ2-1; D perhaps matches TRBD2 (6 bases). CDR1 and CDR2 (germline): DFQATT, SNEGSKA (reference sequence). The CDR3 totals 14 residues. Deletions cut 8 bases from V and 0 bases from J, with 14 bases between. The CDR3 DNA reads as TGCAGTCTTGGCGGAGGGAGCTCCTACAATGAGCAGTTCTTC. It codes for CSLGGGSSYNEQFF.

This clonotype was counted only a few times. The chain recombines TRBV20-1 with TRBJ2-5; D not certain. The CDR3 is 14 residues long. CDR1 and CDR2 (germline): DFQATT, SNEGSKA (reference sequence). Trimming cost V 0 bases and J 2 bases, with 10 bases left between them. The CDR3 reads CSARDQRLQETQYF. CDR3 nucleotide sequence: TGCAGTGCTAGAGATCAACGGCTGCAAGAGACCCAGTACTTC.

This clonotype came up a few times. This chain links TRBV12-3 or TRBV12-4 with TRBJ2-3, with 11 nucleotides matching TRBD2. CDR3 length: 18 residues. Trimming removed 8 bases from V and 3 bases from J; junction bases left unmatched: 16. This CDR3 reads CASEAGVAGGPGTDTQYF. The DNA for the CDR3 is TGTGCCAGCGAGGCGGGGGTAGCGGGAGGGCCGGGTACAGATACGCAGTATTTT.

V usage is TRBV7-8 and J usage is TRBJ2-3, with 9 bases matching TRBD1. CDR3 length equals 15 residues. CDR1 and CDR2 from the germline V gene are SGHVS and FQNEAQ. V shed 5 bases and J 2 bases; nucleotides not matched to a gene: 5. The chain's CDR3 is CASSPGTGHTDTQYF. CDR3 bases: TGTGCCAGCAGCCCCGGGACAGGGCACACAGATACGCAGTATTTT.

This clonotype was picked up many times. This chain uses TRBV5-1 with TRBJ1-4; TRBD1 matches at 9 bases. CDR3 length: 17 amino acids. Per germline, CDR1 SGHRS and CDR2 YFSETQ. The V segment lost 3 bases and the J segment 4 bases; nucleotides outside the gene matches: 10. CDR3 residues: CASSSWGTGLDNEKLFF. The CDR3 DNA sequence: TGCGCCAGCAGCTCTTGGGGGACAGGGTTGGATAATGAAAAACTGTTTTTT.

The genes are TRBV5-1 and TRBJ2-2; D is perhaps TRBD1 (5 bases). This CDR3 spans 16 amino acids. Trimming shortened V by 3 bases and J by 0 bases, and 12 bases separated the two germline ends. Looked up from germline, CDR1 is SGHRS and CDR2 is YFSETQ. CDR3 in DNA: TGCGCCAGCAGCTCTCTGGGGCTCGCGAACACCGGGGAGCTGTTTTTT. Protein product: CASSSLGLANTGELFF. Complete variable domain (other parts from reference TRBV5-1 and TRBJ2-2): KAGVTQTPRYLIKTRGQQVTLSCSPISGHRSVSWYQQTPGQGLQFLFEYFSETQRNKGNFPGRFSGRQFSNSRSEMNVSTLELGDSALYLCASSSLGLANTGELFFGEGSRLTVL.

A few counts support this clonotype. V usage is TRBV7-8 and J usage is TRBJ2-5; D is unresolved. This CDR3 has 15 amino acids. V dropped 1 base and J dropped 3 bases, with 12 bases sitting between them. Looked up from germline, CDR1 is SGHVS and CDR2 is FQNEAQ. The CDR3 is CASSLDRAGEETQYF. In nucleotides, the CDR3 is TGTGCCAGCAGCTTAGACAGAGCCGGAGAAGAGACCCAGTACTTC.